This T cell receptor beta chain comes out of a study of T cells in Graves' hyperthyroidism and ophthalmopathy. CDR1 SNHLY and CDR2 FYNNEI come from the germline V gene. CDR3 length: 12 amino acids. Trimming removed 6 bases from V and 5 bases from J, with 10 bases in between. Regions amplified from RNA transcripts were the TCR beta CDR3 regions. With the HTBI primer set, the TCR CDR3 went through a first round of RT-PCR. TCRdb independently ran MiXCR on the multiplex PCR reads; one entry per CDR3 protein. In the table there are 500,000 to 800,000 distinct CDR3 sequences, about 45% of which are singletons. Regarding this clonotype: Antigen unknown. It may be a read error: a sequence one base away is much more abundant. The CDR3 does not end in the conserved phenylalanine or tryptophan, so this is likely a read error.

General study findings and limits: In simple terms, a model built on 13 V-J features told ophthalmopathy apart from stable hyperthyroidism.

This clonotype was obtained from an adult man with Graves' disease, either hyperthyroidism or ophthalmopathy (not recorded which). Sequencing was done on a sample of peripheral blood or thyroid tissue (not recorded which). V and J are TRBV2 and TRBJ1-2; no clear D. CDR3 DNA sequence: TGTGCCAGCAGAACGGTGGTATATGGCTACACCTCC. Amino acid sequence: CASRTVVYGYTS.